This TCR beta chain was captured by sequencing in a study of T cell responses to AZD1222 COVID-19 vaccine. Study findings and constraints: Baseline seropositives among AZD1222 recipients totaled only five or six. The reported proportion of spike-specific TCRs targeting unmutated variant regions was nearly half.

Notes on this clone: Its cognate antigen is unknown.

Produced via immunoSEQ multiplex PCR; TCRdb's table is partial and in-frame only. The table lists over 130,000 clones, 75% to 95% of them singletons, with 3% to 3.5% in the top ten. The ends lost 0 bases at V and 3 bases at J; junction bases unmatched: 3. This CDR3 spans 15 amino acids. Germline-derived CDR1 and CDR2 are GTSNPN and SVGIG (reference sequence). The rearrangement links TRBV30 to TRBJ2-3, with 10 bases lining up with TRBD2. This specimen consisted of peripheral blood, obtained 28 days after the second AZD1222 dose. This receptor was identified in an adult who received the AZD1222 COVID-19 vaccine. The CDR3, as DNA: TGTGCCTGGAGTGTCATTAGCGGGAGGACAGATACGCAGTATTTT. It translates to CAWSVISGRTDTQYF.